These 24 T cell receptor beta chains were sequenced from one sample in a study of blood T cell repertoires in COVID-19. The protocol was immunoSEQ multiplex PCR, while the TCRdb copy is restricted to in-frame clones and leaves out a portion. The sample comprises approximately 400,000 clones, approximately 80% of which are singletons, and over 0.95% rests with the top ten. What was sequenced was peripheral blood. The source is a human donor with acute or convalescent COVID-19. The donor label of this sample is uncertain.

With regard to this clone: A read error may produce the germline difference seen at one junction end. The J gene is TRBJ2-2, the V gene TRBV7-2, with D possibly being TRBD2 (6 bases). The CDR3 is 15 amino acids. Germline lookup yields CDR1 SGHTA and CDR2 FQGNSA. This CDR3 reads CASRPNLAKTGELFF. The CDR3 DNA is TGTGCCAGCAGACCAAACCTAGCGAAGACCGGGGAGCTGTTTTTT.

The chain recombines TRBV18 with TRBJ2-5; 7 positions agree with TRBD1. The better agreement between TRBJ2-7 and the DNA end casts doubt on the J call. The CDR3 covers 14 residues. The germline V gene has CDR1 KGHSH and CDR2 LQKENI. This chain's CDR3 is CASSPQDRSLEQYF. The DNA of the CDR3 is TGTGCCAGCTCACCGCAGGACAGGTCCCTCGAGCAGTACTTC.

The chain joins TRBV15 to TRBJ2-7; D might be TRBD2 (5 bases). With 5 bases removed from V and 2 bases from J, the gap between germline ends came to 10 bases. The CDR3 runs to 13 residues. Per the germline V gene, CDR1 is LNHNV and CDR2 is YYDKDF (reference sequence). The CDR3 loop is CATSRTGAYEQYF. DNA for the CDR3: TGTGCCACCAGCCGAACCGGGGCCTACGAGCAGTACTTC.

This clone came up a few times. The chain couples TRBV5-1 to TRBJ1-1; TRBD1 aligns across 9 bases. The CDR3 has 14 amino acids. The ends lost 4 bases at V and 5 bases at J; junction bases unmatched: 6. In germline, CDR1 is SGHRS, CDR2 YFSETQ. DNA for the CDR3: TGCGCCAGCAGCCTACAGGGGGCGCGGACTGAAGCTTTCTTT. Translation gives CASSLQGARTEAFF.

This sequence joins TRBV15 and TRBJ1-1, with D maybe TRBD1 (6 bases). CDR1 is LNHNV and CDR2 is YYDKDF in the germline V gene (reference sequence). With 2 bases removed from V and 0 bases from J, the gap between germline ends came to 16 bases. The CDR3 covers 17 residues. This chain's CDR3 is CATSRPQSGAMNTEAFF. The CDR3 DNA sequence: TGTGCCACCAGCAGACCCCAATCAGGGGCTATGAACACTGAAGCTTTCTTT.

This chain links TRBV5-1 with TRBJ2-1; 11 bases match TRBD2. The ends lost 2 bases at V and 9 bases at J; junction bases unmatched: 4. There are 14 residues in the CDR3. Per germline, CDR1 SGHRS and CDR2 YFSETQ. The CDR3 is CASSFSGGAREQFF. CDR3 sequence (DNA): TGCGCCAGCAGCTTTAGCGGGGGGGCCCGTGAGCAGTTCTTC. The full variable domain, with the rest looked up from reference TRBV5-1 and TRBJ2-1, is KAGVTQTPRYLIKTRGQQVTLSCSPISGHRSVSWYQQTPGQGLQFLFEYFSETQRNKGNFPGRFSGRQFSNSRSEMNVSTLELGDSALYLCASSFSGGAREQFFGPGTRLTVL.

CDR3 amino acids: CASSLDGPGPGNTIYF. In DNA form, the CDR3 reads TGCGCCAGCAGCTTGGACGGGCCAGGGCCTGGAAACACCATATATTTT. The rearrangement uses TRBV5-1 and TRBJ1-3, with D perhaps matching TRBD1 (5 bases). The V gene's germline CDR1 is SGHRS and CDR2 YFSETQ. The CDR3 is 16 residues long. Trimming pared 0 bases from V and 2 bases from J, leaving 12 bases between.

The DNA of the CDR3 is TGTGCCAGTAGTCGGACAGGGGGGTTGGATACGCAGTATTTT. Residues: CASSRTGGLDTQYF. The chain is built from TRBV19 and TRBJ2-3; TRBD1 agrees at 10 bases. The CDR3 runs 14 residues. V dropped 5 bases and J dropped 6; count of bases not matched to a gene: 5. Germline CDR1 reads LNHDA; CDR2 reads SQIVND (reference sequence).

The sample holds a few counts of this clone. The rearrangement joins TRBV2 to TRBJ2-2, with 7 bases aligning to TRBD1. Germline CDR1 is SNHLY and CDR2 is FYNNEI. The CDR3 sequence is 15 residues long. After removal of 6 bases from V and 5 bases from J, the junction contained 9 bases not matched to a gene. The CDR3 bases are TGTGCCAGCAGGGGGACAGTTATCTTTACCGGGGAGCTGTTTTTT. Translating gives CASRGTVIFTGELFF.

This clone was recorded at least ten times. The chain is built from TRBV5-1 and TRBJ2-7; TRBD1 is a possible D gene (6 bases). CDR1 and CDR2 from the germline V gene are SGHRS and YFSETQ. The CDR3 consists of 13 residues. V was trimmed by 4 bases and J by 7 bases, leaving 15 bases between them. The chain's CDR3 is CASSNLQGQEQYF. CDR3 in DNA: TGCGCCAGCAGCAACCTGCAGGGGCAAGAGCAGTACTTC.

J is TRBJ1-2 and V is TRBV18, with 8 positions matching TRBD1. Germline-derived CDR1 and CDR2 are KGHSH and LQKENI. The length of the CDR3 is 13 residues. After removal of 6 bases from V and 6 bases from J, the junction contained 6 bases not matched to a gene. The DNA for the CDR3 is TGTGCCAGCTCGAACACAGGGGGGAATGGCTACACCTTC. It specifies CASSNTGGNGYTF.

About this clone itself: Other nucleotide sequences in the sample specify the same CDR3. V and J are TRBV28 and TRBJ1-1; 8 nucleotides align to TRBD1. Per the germline V gene, CDR1 is MDHEN and CDR2 is SYDVKM. CDR3 size: 13 residues. V shed 8 bases and J 3 bases; nucleotides not matched to a gene: 5. The CDR3 loop reads CASSTGGYTEAFF. CDR3 coding DNA: TGTGCCAGCTCCACAGGGGGATACACTGAAGCTTTCTTT.

The gene calls are TRBV28 and TRBJ1-2, with D possibly TRBD1 on 6 matching bases. V was cut by 2 bases and J by 6 bases, with 16 bases left in between. Germline V gene data show CDR1 as MDHEN and CDR2 as SYDVKM. The CDR3 runs to 15 residues. The CDR3 sequence is CASSLGRPGHNGYTF. The CDR3 DNA sequence: TGTGCCAGCAGTTTAGGGCGCCCGGGACATAATGGCTACACCTTC.

This chain links TRBV3-1 (or the pseudogene TRBV3-2) with TRBJ1-1; D not resolved. With 0 bases removed from V and 2 bases from J, the gap between germline ends came to 13 bases. The length of the CDR3 is 16 residues. Germline loops: CDR1 LGHDT, CDR2 YNNKEL (reference sequence). The CDR3 coding sequence is TGTGCCAGCAGCCAAGATCTTGAACACACCAACACTGAAGCTTTCTTT. Encoded protein: CASSQDLEHTNTEAFF.

The chain links TRBV5-1 to TRBJ1-1; D is perhaps TRBD1 (6 bases). The V gene's germline CDR1 is SGHRS and CDR2 YFSETQ. Trimming shortened V by 1 base and J by 8 bases, and 18 bases separated the two germline ends. The CDR3 is 15 amino acids. The CDR3 is CASSLILTGRSEAFF. Here the CDR3 DNA reads TGCGCCAGCAGCTTGATACTTACAGGGAGATCGGAAGCTTTCTTT.

This chain connects TRBV5-6 to TRBJ2-7; possibly TRBD2 for D (5 bases). The CDR3 totals 12 residues. Trimming removed 4 bases at V and 1 base at J, with 6 bases between. From germline, CDR1 is SGHDT and CDR2 YYEEEE. The CDR3, as DNA: TGTGCCAGCAGCCGGGGATCCTACGAGCAGTACTTC. Encoded protein: CASSRGSYEQYF.

This clone was seen at least ten times. The V and J genes are TRBV4-1 and TRBJ2-1, with 10 bases identical to TRBD1. V lost 5 bases and J lost 6; bases outside the gene matches: 7. The CDR3 contains 15 residues. CDR1 and CDR2 from the germline V gene are MGHRA and YSYEKL. The CDR3 spells CASSYGQGGLNEQFF. CDR3 nucleotide sequence: TGCGCCAGCAGCTACGGACAGGGGGGTCTCAATGAGCAGTTCTTC.

This clone was recorded a few times. The sample has other DNA sequences that encode this CDR3 too. This rearrangement joins TRBV27 to TRBJ1-3; 7 nucleotides match TRBD1. CDR1 and CDR2 (germline): MNHEY, SMNVEV (reference sequence). The V segment lost 5 bases and the J segment 0 bases; nucleotides outside the gene matches: 4. CDR3 length: 15 residues. This CDR3 reads CASSRGGSSGNTIYF. The CDR3 DNA reads as TGTGCCAGCAGTCGAGGGGGCAGCTCTGGAAACACCATATATTTT.

This chain joins TRBV4-2 and TRBJ2-2; D is uncertain. The V end was cut by 6 bases, the J end by 2 bases, with 10 bases between. The CDR3 contains 14 residues. Per the germline V gene, CDR1 is LGHNA and CDR2 is YNFKEQ. The DNA for the CDR3 is TGTGCCAGCAGACACAACAGTAACACCGGGGAGCTGTTTTTT. Translation gives CASRHNSNTGELFF.

The chain couples TRBV7-9 to TRBJ2-2; TRBD1 matches at 9 bases. Germline V gene sequence: CDR1 SEHNR, CDR2 FQNEAQ (reference sequence). The CDR3 totals 15 residues. V gave up 3 bases and J gave up 6 bases; unmatched junction bases: 5. The DNA of the CDR3 is TGTGCCAGCAGCTTTCGGACAGGGGCCCCCGGGGAGCTGTTTTTT. It specifies CASSFRTGAPGELFF. Combining the CDR3 with reference TRBV7-9 and TRBJ2-2 gives the whole variable domain DTGVSQNPRHKITKRGQNVTFRCDPISEHNRLYWYRQTLGQGPEFLTYFQNEAQLEKSRLLSDRFSAERPKGSFSTLEIQRTEQGDSAMYLCASSFRTGAPGELFFGEGSRLTVL.

The chain is built from TRBV29-1 and TRBJ2-3; perhaps TRBD2 as D (6 bases). Trimming pared 3 bases from V and 6 bases from J, leaving 13 bases between. The CDR3 spans 13 residues. Germline CDR1 is SQVTM and CDR2 is ANQGSEA. CDR3 region: CSVDGRRGDTQYF. The CDR3 DNA follows: TGCAGCGTTGATGGTCGCCGGGGGGATACGCAGTATTTT.

J is TRBJ2-3 and V is TRBV7-9; 7 bases line up with TRBD2. V dropped 1 base and J dropped 2; count of bases not matched to a gene: 3. This CDR3 is 15 amino acids long. Germline V CDR1 and CDR2: SEHNR, FQNEAQ (reference sequence). This CDR3 reads CASSLDGGSTDTQYF. As DNA, the CDR3 is TGTGCCAGCAGCTTAGACGGGGGGTCCACAGATACGCAGTATTTT.

This chain links TRBV6-5 with TRBJ1-5, with D possibly being TRBD1 (6 bases). The V end lost 7 bases, the J end lost 1 base, and 14 bases lay between the germline ends. Germline assignment: CDR1 MNHEY and CDR2 SVGAGI. The CDR3 loop spans 15 amino acids. The CDR3 is CASTQGRGSNQPQHF. In nucleotides, the CDR3 is TGTGCCAGCACGCAGGGGCGCGGGAGCAATCAGCCCCAGCATTTT.

Only one count was recorded for this clone. The genes are TRBV5-8 and TRBJ2-7; no clear D. Germline assignment: CDR1 SGHTS and CDR2 YDEGEE. CDR3 length: 14 amino acids. Between the trimmed V and J ends, which lost 2 bases and 1 base, there was a span of 10 bases. CDR3 nucleotides: TGTGCCAGCAGCTTCCCCCGACTTTCCTACGAGCAGTACTTC. Amino acids: CASSFPRLSYEQYF.